This TCR beta chain was sequenced during a study of OX40 agonist ivuxolimab in advanced cancers. The assay was immunoSEQ multiplex PCR, and TCRdb's table has in-frame clones only and misses some. The profile shows roughly 17,000 clones, roughly 73% of them singletons. This sequence was found in an adult with an advanced solid tumor such as melanoma, head and neck, liver or kidney cancer. Sequencing was performed on CD4+ or CD8+ T cells sorted from blood, taken in a trial of the OX40 agonist ivuxolimab.

The CDR3: CASSLGQGNTEAFF. The CDR3 coding sequence is TGTGCCAGCAGCTTGGGACAGGGGAACACTGAAGCTTTCTTT. This chain joins TRBV7-2 and TRBJ1-1; 9 bases align to TRBD1. Trimming cost V 3 bases and J 1 base; bases outside gene matches: 0. The CDR3 loop spans 14 amino acids. The V gene's germline CDR1 is SGHTA and CDR2 FQGNSA.